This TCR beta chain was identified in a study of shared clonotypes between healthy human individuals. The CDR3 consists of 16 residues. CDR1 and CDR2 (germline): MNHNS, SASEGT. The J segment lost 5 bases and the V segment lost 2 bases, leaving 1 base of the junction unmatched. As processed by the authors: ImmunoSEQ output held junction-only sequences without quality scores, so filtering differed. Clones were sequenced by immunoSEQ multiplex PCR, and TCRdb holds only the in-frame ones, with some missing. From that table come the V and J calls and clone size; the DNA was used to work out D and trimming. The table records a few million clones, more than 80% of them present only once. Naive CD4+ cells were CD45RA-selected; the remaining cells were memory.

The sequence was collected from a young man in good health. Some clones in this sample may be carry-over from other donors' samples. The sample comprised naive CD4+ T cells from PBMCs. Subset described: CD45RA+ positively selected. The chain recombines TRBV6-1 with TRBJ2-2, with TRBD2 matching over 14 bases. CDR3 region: CASSERLAGGTGELFF. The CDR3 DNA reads TGTGCCAGCAGTGAAAGACTAGCGGGAGGGACCGGGGAGCTGTTTTTT.